This T cell receptor (beta chain) is drawn from a study of vaccination and CD4 T cells after COVID-19. This clonotype was recorded a few times. Its specificity is not known. Germline CDR1 is KGHDR and CDR2 is SFDVKD. Trimming removed 1 base from V and 1 base from J, with 12 bases in between. CDR3 length: 17 residues. Treatment described: approximately 9-day PBMC culture with coronavirus spike peptide pools or control peptides (ViraFEST assay). The Oncomine TCR Beta short-read assay was applied to DNA of cultured CD4+ T cells. One entry per CDR3 protein, called by TCRdb with MiXCR from the PCR reads. The table records approximately 13,000 distinct CDR3 sequences, under 65% of them present only once.

Sequenced input: CD4+ T cells from blood, cultured in vitro. The chain joins TRBV24-1 to TRBJ2-2; tentatively, D is TRBD2 (5 bases). This clonotype was sampled from a human donor who had recovered from COVID-19. The CDR3 is CATSDFGSGLNTGELFF. The CDR3 DNA is TGTGCCACCAGTGATTTTGGATCGGGATTGAACACCGGGGAGCTGTTTTTT.